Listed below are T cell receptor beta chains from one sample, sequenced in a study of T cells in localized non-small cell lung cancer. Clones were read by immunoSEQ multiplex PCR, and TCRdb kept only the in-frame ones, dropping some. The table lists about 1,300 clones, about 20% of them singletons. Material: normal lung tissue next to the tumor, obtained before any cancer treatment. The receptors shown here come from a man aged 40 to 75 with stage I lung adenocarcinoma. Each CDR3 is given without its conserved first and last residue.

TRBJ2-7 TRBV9 ASARLAGKDEQY
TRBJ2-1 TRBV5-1 ASSLASLAGYNEQF
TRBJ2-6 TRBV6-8 ASSLKPGSSGANVLT
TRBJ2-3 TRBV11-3 ASSRITGGLAGTTDTQY
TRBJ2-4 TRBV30 AWRRTGFRIIQY
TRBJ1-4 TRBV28 ASGLLGALGGEKLF
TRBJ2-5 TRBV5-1 ASSPSGTRSETQY
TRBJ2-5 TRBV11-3 ASRSIRDSQETQY
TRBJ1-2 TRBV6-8 ASRGVGGYGYT
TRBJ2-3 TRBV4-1 ASSQAWDPTTDTQY
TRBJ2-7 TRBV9 ASSVATGQYEQY
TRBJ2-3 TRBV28 ASRGSGRPSTDTQY
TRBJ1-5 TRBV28 ASSRYRGMTQPQH
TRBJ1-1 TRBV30 AWSPRDRARGTEAF
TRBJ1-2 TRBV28 ASAYGQGARGYT
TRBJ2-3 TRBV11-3 ASSSPAEGDGQY
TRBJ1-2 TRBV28 ASSSGQGTGYT
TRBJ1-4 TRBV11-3 ASSLAGQGARTNEKLF
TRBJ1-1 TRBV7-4 ASILDSGTEAF
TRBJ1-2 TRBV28 ASRRQVSFYGYT
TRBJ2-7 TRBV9 ASSVEGLPSYEQY
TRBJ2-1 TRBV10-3 AISESLPTSGGGNNEQF
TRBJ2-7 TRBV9 ASSVDPSHEQY
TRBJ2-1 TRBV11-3 ASSLVMVSSYNEQF
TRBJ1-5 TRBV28 ASSSYRKSNQPQH
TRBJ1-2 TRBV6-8 ASSYVDRTDGYT
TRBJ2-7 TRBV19 ASSMGGSSYEQY
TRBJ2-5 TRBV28 ASSSLSAQETQY
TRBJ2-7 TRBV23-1 ASSQDSSGIYEQY
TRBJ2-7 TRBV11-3 ASSLDRGGGYEQY
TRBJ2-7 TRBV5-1 ASSLGGTQMAYEQY
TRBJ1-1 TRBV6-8 ASSYLGQGRTTEAF
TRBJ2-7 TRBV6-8 ASSYARQVQY
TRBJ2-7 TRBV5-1 ASSLVVGAGSYEQY
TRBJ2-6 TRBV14 ASSQGGSGANVLT
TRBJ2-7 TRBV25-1 ASSASGYEQY
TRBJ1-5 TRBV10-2 ASSDSTMGQPQH
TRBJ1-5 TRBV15 ATSRDPGSNQPQH
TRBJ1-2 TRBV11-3 ASSLEVRAGVNGYT
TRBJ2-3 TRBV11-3 ASSLGTGLVVDTQY
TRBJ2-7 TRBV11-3 ASSLRAGERYEQY
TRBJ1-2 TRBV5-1 ASSFGSSVRYGYT
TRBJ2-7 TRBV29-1 SADSGTGEQY
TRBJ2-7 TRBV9 ASYGGFVANSYEQY
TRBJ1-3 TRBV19 ASSMAGQLSGNTIY
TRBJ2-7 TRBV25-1 ASSERQGVSSYEQY
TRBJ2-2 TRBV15 ATSRDGEGPNTGELF
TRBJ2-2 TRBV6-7 ASSKGLAHTGELF
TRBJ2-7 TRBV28 ASSFPAWRVRGGQSNEQY
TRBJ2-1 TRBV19 ASSKTGRSFGNEQF
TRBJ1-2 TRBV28 ASSLGANYGYT
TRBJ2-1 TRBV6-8 ASRPGQGFNEQF
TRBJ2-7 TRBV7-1 ASSPPMGYEQY
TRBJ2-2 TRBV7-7 ASSLSKRVRTGELF
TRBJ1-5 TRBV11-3 ASSLYWDGGGGNQPQH
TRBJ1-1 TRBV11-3 ASSLVGRGNTEAF
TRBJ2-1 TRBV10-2 ASSQGLNNEQF
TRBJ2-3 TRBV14 ASSPSGGTDTQY
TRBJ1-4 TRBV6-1 ASSEGSYRVSTNEKLF